This T cell receptor (beta chain) was profiled in a study of CXCR3-negative and CXCR3-positive naive CD8 T cells. Note on this clonotype: Its target is not known.

From germline, CDR1 is LGHNA and CDR2 YSLEER. The CDR3 totals 13 residues. CD45RO-CCR7+CD27+CD95- was the phenotype of naive CD8+ T cells. The authors prepared UMI-labeled TRB cDNA libraries by 5' RACE. TCRdb reprocessed the 5' RACE reads and reports one entry per CDR3 protein, with no DNA. The clone table shows about 58,000 distinct CDR3 sequences, with the ten largest holding around 0.4%. Study outcomes and limitations: Both naive subsets, CXCR3-negative and CXCR3-positive, displayed similar TRBV-TRBJ usage, unlike memory cells.

The clonotype originates from a human donor in good health. Some clones in this sample may be carry-over from other donors' samples. The sequencing input was naive CXCR3- CD8+ T cells from blood. Regarding subset: CD45RO-CCR7+CD27+CD95- naive CD8+ T cells lacking CXCR3 (TNR3-). The chain carries TRBV4-3 and TRBJ2-7. CDR3: CASSQTSSYEQYF.